Given below is one TCR beta chain in context. What it recognizes is unknown. To make TCR beta libraries, researchers used iRepertoire HTBI primers and Arm-PCR of CDR3 regions. TCRdb re-called the multiplex PCR reads through MiXCR, storing one row per CDR3 protein. The profile shows hundreds of thousands of distinct CDR3 sequences, 20% to 25% of them singletons. These data come from a study of regulatory T cells in long-lasting Graves disease. Study conclusions and caveats: Lower TCR diversity was seen in persistent Graves' patients than in newly diagnosed ones.

The time point was: persistent/refractory GD, antithyroid drugs over 5 years with positive TRAb. Following extraction of RNA from PBMCs, that RNA was used to make the TCR library. This clonotype was obtained from a female donor with Graves disease. Sequencing used peripheral blood mononuclear cells (PBMCs), obtained when the disease was refractory, from a patient treated with antithyroid drugs.

CDR3 sequence: CASSIGTGDTEAFF. CDR3 sequence (DNA): TGTGCCAGTAGTATAGGGACAGGGGACACTGAAGCTTTCTTT. The genes are TRBV19 and TRBJ1-1; 9 positions agree with TRBD1. Germline V CDR1 and CDR2: LNHDA, SQIVND (reference sequence). The trim removed 1 base at V and 3 bases at J, leaving 0 bases unmatched. This CDR3 has 14 amino acids. The full variable domain, its missing parts supplied by reference TRBV19 and TRBJ1-1, is DGGITQSPKYLFRKEGQNVTLSCEQNLNHDAMYWYRQDPGQGLRLIYYSQIVNDFQKGDIAEGYSVSREKKESFPLTVTSAQKNPTAFYLCASSIGTGDTEAFFGQGTRLTVV.